This TCR beta chain was obtained from a study of T-cell memory formation after mild COVID-19. The CDR3 contains 14 residues. With 1 base removed from V and 2 bases from J, the gap between germline ends came to 7 bases. CDR1 is SGDLS and CDR2 is YYNGEE in the germline V gene. One entry per CDR3 protein results from TCRdb running MiXCR on the 5' RACE reads. Of under 600,000 distinct CDR3 sequences listed, about 20% are singletons. The chain is built from TRBV9 and TRBJ1-5; no definite D call. The material sequenced was PBMCs or a T cell subset sorted from them (not recorded which). The sequence came from an adult woman who had mild COVID-19 (a few samples of this study predate the infection). Cell type and time point are not known. The CDR3 DNA is TGTGCCAGCAGCGTATCAGGCGGCAATCAGCCCCAGCATTTT. It yields the protein CASSVSGGNQPQHF.